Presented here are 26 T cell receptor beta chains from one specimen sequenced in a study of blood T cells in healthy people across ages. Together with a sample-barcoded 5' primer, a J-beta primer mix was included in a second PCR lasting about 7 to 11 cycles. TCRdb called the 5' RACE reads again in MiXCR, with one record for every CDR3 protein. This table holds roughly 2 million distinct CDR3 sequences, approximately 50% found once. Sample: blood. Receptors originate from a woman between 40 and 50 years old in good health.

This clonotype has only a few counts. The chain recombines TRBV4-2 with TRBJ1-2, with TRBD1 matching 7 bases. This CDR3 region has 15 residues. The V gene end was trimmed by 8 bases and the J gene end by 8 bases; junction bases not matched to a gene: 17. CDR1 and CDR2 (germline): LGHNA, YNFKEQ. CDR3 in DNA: TGTGCCAGCTCAGAATCCGGGACAGACTTGAGGGGCTACACCTTC. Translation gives CASSESGTDLRGYTF.

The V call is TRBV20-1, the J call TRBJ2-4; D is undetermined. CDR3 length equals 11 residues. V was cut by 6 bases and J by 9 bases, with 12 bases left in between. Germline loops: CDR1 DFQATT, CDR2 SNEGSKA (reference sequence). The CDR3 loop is CSASTASIQYF. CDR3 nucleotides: TGCAGTGCCTCCACTGCGAGCATTCAGTACTTC.

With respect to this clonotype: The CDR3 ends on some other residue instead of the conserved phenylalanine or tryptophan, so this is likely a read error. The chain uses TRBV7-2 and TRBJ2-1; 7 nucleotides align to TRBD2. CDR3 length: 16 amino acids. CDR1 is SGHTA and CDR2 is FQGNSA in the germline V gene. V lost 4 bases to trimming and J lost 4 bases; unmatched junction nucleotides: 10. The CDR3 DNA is TGTGCCAGCAGCTCCTTGGGCGGGGGAGCGTACAATGAGCAGTTCATC. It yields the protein CASSSLGGGAYNEQFI.

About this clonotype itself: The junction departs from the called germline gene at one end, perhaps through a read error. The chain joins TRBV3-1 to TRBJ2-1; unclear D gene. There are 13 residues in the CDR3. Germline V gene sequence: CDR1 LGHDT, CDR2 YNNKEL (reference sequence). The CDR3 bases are TGTGCCATCAGCCAAGATTTAGTTAATGAGCAGTTCTTC. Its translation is CAISQDLVNEQFF.

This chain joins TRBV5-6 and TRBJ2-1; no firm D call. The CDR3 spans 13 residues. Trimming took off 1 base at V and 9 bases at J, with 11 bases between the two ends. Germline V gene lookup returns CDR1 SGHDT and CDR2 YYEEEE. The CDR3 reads CASSLSELGEQFF. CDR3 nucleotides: TGTGCCAGCAGCTTGAGTGAGCTGGGTGAGCAGTTCTTC.

The CDR3, as DNA: TGTGCTAGTGGCCAGGGGAGTTCAGAGACCCAGTACTTC. It is translated as CASGQGSSETQYF. The chain links TRBV12-5 to TRBJ2-5; TRBD1 might be the D (6 bases). Per the germline V gene, CDR1 is LGHNT and CDR2 is FRNRAP. The CDR3 consists of 13 residues. Trimming cost V 6 bases and J 4 bases, with 12 bases left between them.

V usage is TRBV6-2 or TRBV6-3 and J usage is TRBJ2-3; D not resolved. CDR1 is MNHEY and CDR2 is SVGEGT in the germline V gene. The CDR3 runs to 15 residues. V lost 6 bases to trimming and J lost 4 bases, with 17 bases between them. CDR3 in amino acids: CASSPGPLSPDTQYF. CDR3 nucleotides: TGTGCCAGCAGCCCCGGACCGCTGTCCCCAGATACGCAGTATTTT.

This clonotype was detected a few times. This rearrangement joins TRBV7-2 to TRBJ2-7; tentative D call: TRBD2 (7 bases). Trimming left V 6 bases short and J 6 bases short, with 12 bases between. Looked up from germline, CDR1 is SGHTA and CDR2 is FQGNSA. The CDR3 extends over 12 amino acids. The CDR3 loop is CASRTRGGEQYF. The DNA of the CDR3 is TGTGCCAGCAGGACTAGGGGGGGCGAGCAGTACTTC.

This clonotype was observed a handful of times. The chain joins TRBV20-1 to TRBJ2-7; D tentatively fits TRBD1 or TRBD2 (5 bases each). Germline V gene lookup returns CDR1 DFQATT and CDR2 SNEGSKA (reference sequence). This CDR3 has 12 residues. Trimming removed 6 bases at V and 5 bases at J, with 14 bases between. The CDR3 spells CSAHPEGNEQYF. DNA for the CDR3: TGCAGTGCCCATCCAGAGGGGAACGAGCAGTACTTC.

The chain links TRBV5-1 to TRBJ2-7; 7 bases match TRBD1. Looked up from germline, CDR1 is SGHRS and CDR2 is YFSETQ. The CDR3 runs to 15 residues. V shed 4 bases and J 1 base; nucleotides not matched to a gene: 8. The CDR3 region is CASSPDRVVSYEQYF. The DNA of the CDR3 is TGCGCCAGCAGCCCCGACAGGGTTGTGTCCTACGAGCAGTACTTC.

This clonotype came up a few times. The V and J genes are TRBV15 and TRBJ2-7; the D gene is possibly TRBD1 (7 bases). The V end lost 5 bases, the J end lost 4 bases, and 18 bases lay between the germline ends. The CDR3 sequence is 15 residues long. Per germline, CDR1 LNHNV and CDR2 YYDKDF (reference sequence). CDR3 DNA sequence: TGTGCCACCAGCCCGCGACAGGGACTCCTATACGAGCAGTACTTC. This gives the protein CATSPRQGLLYEQYF.

CDR3 coding DNA: TGTGCCAGCACCGACAGGGGACGACATAATTCACCCCTCCACTTT. Amino acids: CASTDRGRHNSPLHF. The V gene is TRBV6-1, the J gene TRBJ1-6, with TRBD1 matching over 8 bases. Looked up from germline, CDR1 is MNHNS and CDR2 is SASEGT. This CDR3 contains 15 residues. The trim removed 7 bases at V and 5 bases at J, leaving 7 bases unmatched.

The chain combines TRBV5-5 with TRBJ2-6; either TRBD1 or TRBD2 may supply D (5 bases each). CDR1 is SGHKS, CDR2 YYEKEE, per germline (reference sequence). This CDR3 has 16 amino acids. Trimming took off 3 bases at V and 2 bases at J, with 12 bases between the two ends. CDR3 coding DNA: TGTGCCAGCAGCTGGCGAGGGGCGGCTGGGGCCAACGTCCTGACTTTC. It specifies CASSWRGAAGANVLTF. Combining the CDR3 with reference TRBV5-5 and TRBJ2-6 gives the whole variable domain DAGVTQSPTHLIKTRGQQVTLRCSPISGHKSVSWYQQVLGQGPQFIFQYYEKEERGRGNFPDRFSARQFPNYSSELNVNALLLGDSALYLCASSWRGAAGANVLTFGAGSRLTVL.

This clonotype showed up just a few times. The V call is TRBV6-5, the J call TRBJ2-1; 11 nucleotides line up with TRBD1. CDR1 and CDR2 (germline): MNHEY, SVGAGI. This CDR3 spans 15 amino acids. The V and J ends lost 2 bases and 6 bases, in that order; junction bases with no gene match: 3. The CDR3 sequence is CASSYRTGGLNEQFF. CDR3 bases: TGTGCCAGCAGTTACAGGACAGGGGGCCTCAATGAGCAGTTCTTC.

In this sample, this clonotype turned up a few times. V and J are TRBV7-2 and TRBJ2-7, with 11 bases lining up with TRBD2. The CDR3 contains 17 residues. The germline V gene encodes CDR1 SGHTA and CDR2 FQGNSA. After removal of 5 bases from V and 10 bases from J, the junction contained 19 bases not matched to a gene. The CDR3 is CASSPPGLAGGWYTQYF. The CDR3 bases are TGTGCCAGCAGCCCCCCAGGGCTAGCGGGGGGTTGGTATACCCAGTACTTC.

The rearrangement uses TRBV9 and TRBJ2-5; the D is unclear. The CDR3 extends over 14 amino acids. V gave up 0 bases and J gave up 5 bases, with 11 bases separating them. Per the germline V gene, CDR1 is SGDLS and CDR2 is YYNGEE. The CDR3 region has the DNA TGTGCCAGCAGCGTAGAGTATACTGGGGAGACCCAGTACTTC. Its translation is CASSVEYTGETQYF.

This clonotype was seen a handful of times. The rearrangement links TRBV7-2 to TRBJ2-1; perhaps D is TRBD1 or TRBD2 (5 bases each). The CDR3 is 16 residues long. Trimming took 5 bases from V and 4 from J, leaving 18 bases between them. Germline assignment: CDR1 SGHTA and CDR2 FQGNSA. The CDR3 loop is CASSLLRGRGYNEQFF. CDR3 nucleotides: TGTGCCAGCAGCCTCCTGAGGGGCCGAGGATACAATGAGCAGTTCTTC.

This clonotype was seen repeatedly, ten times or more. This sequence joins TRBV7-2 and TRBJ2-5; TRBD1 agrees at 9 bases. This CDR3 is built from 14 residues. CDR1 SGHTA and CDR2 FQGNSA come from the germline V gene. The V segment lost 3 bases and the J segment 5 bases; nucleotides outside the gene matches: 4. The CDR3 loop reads CASSFGTGSETQYF. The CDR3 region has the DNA TGTGCCAGCAGCTTTGGGACAGGGAGCGAGACCCAGTACTTC. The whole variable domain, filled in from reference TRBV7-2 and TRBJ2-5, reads GAGVSQSPSNKVTEKGKDVELRCDPISGHTALYWYRQSLGQGLEFLIYFQGNSAPDKSGLPSDRFSAERTGGSVSTLTIQRTQQEDSAVYLCASSFGTGSETQYFGPGTRLLVL.

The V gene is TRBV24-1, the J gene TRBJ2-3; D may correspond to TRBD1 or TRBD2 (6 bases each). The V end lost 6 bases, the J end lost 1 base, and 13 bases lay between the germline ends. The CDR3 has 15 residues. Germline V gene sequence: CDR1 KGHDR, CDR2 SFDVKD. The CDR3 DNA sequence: TGTGCCACCAGTCGCAGGGGAGGCGGCACAGATACGCAGTATTTT. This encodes CATSRRGGGTDTQYF.

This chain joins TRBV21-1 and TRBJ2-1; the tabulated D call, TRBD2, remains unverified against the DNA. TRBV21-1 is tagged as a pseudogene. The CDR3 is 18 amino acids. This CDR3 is CTSSKAPPPGRTYNEQFF. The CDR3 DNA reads TGTACCAGCAGCAAAGCGCCCCCGCCAGGGAGGACCTACAATGAGCAGTTCTTC.

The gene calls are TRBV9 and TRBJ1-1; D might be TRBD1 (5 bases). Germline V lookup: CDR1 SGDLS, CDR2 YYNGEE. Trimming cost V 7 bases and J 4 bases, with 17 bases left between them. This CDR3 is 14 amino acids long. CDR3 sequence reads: CASGTGALGTEAFF. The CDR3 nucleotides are TGTGCCAGCGGGACTGGGGCCCTGGGCACTGAAGCTTTCTTT.

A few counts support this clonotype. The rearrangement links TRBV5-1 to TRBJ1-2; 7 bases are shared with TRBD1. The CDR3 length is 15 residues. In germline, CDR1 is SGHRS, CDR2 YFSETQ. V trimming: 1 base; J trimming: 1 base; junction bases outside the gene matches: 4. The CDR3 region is CASSLRQGNNYGYTF. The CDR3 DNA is TGCGCCAGCAGCTTGAGACAGGGAAATAACTATGGCTACACCTTC.

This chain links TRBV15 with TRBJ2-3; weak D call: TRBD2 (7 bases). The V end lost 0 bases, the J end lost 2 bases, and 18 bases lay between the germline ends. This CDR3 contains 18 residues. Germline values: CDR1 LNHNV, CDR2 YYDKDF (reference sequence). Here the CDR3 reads CATSRDDLGGTNTDTQYF. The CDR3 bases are TGTGCCACCAGCAGAGATGACCTGGGAGGGACAAACACAGATACGCAGTATTTT.

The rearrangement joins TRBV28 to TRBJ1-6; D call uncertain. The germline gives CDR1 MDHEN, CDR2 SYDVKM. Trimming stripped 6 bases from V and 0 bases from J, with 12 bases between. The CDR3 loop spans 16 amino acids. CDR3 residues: CASSPGFGSYNSPLHF. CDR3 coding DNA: TGTGCCAGCAGCCCAGGCTTTGGCTCCTATAATTCACCCCTCCACTTT.

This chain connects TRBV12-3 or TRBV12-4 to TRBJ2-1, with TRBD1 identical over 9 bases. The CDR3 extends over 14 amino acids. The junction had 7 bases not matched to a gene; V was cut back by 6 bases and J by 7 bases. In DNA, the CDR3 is TGTGCCAGCAGCGCCGGGACAGGGAGGAATGAGCAGTTCTTC. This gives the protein CASSAGTGRNEQFF.

The CDR3 DNA reads as TGTGCCAGCAGTTTATCCCGACAGACGTATGGCTACACCTTC. Translating it yields CASSLSRQTYGYTF. V is TRBV27 and J is TRBJ1-2, with a tentative D call TRBD1 (5 bases). This CDR3 is built from 14 residues. Between the trimmed V and J ends, which lost 0 bases and 5 bases, there was a span of 10 bases. Germline CDR1 is MNHEY and CDR2 is SMNVEV (reference sequence).